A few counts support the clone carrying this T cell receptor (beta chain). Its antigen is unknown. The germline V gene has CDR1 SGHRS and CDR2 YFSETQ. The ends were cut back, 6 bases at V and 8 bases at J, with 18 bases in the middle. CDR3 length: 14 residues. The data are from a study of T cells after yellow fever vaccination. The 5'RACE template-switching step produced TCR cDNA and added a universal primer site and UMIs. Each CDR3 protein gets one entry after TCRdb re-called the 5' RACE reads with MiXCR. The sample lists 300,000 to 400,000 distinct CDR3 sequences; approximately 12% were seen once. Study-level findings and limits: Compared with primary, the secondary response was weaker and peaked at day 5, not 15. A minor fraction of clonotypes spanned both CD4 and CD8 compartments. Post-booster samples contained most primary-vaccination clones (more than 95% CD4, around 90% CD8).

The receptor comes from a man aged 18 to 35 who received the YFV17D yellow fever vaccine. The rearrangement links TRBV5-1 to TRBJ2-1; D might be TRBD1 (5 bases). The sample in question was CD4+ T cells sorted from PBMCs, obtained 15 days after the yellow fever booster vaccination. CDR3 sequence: CASTIAPQGDEQFF. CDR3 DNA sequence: TGCGCCAGCACTATAGCCCCCCAGGGCGATGAGCAGTTCTTC.